Below, one T cell receptor (beta chain) is given with its context. No antigen is known for it. The data stem from a study of T cells expressing NK-cell markers (dated by TCRdb to 2019 to 2021). Study-level background: Three sorted T-cell subsets (CD3+CD56+NKG2C+, CD3+CD56+NKG2C- and CD3+CD56-NKG2C+) from roughly 8 donors had their TCR beta-chain repertoires profiled. The libraries were sequenced on Illumina HiSeq 2000/2500, MiSeq or NextSeq, producing 2 x 150 bp reads. Of the eight sequenced donors, seven were found to be HCMV-seropositive and one was found to be HCMV-seronegative. Randomly selected healthy volunteers, three men and five women, were used as the eight sequenced donors.

TCRdb lists the instrument as Illumina HiSeq 2000. The TCR beta cDNA libraries were made using 5'RACE template switching, a step that added both a universal primer site and unique molecular identifiers. cDNA synthesis was primed from the TCR beta constant segment and was followed by two successive PCR amplification steps. Turning to the authors' computational methods: MIGEC was used to demultiplex reads and group reads by UMI, and MiTCR was used to assemble and quantify clonotypes. To exclude erroneous sequences, any TCR cDNA sequence not supported by at least two reads was discarded. Downstream repertoire analysis used the tcR package, and clonotypes were matched across fractions by CDR3 nucleotide sequence plus V segment. Antigen specificity was annotated against VDJdb with VDJmatch, allowing one amino acid substitution in CDR3. The reads underwent TCRdb reprocessing, giving one record for each CDR3 protein sequence and no DNA. The V and J calls shown here were made by TCRdb, not taken from the authors' results. Per the sample table, the count is about 260,000 distinct CDR3 sequences. The ten largest clones represent around 4% of the sample.

What the study reported, not specific to this receptor: Those dominant clonotypes were again the most abundant among CD3+CD56-NKG2C+ cells in a handful of donors, at about 28.3-65%. It remained unclear whether the expanded NKG2C-expressing T cell clones were specific for HCMV antigens. For 5 or 6 donors, the dominant CD3+CD56+NKG2C+ clonotypes were among the top 10 CD8+ clonotypes and accounted for about 1.0-7.5% of CD8+ T cells.

To determine HCMV serostatus, a commercial ELISA kit was used to detect HCMV-specific IgG in serum. Peripheral blood mononuclear cells were isolated from blood by Ficoll density gradient centrifugation. The TCR was taken from a woman between 18 and 75 years old in good health. The sequencing input was blood T cells: a sorted CD56 or NKG2C T cell subset, CD4+ or CD8+ T cells, or bulk PBMC T cells (not recorded which).

The CDR3 loop reads CASSQPKKGDAEAFF. The V gene is TRBV11-2 and the J gene is TRBJ1-1; the D call of TRBD1 rests on TCRdb alone, since no DNA is present to check it. Including cysteine and phenylalanine, the CDR3 has 15 amino acids. No coding sequence is recorded. From a lookup of the germline V gene, CDR1 and CDR2 are SGHAT and FQNNGV.